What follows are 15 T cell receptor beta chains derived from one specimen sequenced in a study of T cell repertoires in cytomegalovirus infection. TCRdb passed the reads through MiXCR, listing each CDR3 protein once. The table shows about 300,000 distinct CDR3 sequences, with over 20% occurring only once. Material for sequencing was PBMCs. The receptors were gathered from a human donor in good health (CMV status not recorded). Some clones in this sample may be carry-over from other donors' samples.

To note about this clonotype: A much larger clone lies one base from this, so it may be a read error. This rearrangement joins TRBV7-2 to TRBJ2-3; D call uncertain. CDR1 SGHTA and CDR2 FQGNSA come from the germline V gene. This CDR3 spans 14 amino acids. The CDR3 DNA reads TGTGCCAACAGCCCCGCCCGAAGCACAGATACGCAGTATTTT. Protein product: CANSPARSTDTQYF.

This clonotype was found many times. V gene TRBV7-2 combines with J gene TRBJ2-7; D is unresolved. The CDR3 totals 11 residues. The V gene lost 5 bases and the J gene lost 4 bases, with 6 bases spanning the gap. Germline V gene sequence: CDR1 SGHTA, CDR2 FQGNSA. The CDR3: CASSVMYEQYF. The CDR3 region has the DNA TGTGCCAGCAGCGTAATGTACGAGCAGTACTTC.

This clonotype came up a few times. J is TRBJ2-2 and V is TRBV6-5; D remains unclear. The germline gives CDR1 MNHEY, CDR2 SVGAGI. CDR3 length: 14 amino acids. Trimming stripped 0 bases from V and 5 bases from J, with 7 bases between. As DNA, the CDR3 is TGTGCCAGCAGTTACTCGATCATTACCGGGGAGCTGTTTTTT. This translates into CASSYSIITGELFF.

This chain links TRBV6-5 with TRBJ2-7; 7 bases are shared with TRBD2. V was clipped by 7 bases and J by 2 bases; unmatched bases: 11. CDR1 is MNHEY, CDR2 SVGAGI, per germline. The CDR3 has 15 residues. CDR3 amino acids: CASIGRVAGTYEQYF. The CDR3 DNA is TGTGCCAGCATTGGAAGAGTAGCGGGTACCTACGAGCAGTACTTC.

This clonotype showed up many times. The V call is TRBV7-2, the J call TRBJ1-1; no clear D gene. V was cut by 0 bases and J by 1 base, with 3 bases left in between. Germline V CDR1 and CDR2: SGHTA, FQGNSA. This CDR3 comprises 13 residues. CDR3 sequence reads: CASSLAENTEAFF. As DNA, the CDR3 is TGTGCCAGCAGCTTAGCAGAGAACACTGAAGCTTTCTTT.

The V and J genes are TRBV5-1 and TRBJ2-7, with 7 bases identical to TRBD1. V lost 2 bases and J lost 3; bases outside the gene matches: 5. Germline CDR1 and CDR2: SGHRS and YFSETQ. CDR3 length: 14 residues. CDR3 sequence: CASSLFGTDYEQYF. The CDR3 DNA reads TGCGCCAGCAGCTTATTCGGGACAGACTACGAGCAGTACTTC.

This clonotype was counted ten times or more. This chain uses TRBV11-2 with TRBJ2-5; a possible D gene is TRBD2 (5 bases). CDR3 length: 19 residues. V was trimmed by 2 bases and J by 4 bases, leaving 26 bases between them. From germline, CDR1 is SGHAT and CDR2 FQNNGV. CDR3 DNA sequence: TGTGCCAGCAGCTTATCACGAGGGTCGACGGGGTGGGGAGCAGAGACCCAGTACTTC. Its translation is CASSLSRGSTGWGAETQYF.

CDR3 sequence (DNA): TGTGCCAGCAGCTTAGCTTCAAGGGCCCCGGACTACGAGCAGTACTTC. Amino acid sequence: CASSLASRAPDYEQYF. The chain links TRBV7-6 to TRBJ2-7, with no clear D. Trimming left V 0 bases short and J 3 bases short, with 15 bases between. There are 16 residues in the CDR3. CDR1 is SGHVS, CDR2 FNYEAQ, per germline.

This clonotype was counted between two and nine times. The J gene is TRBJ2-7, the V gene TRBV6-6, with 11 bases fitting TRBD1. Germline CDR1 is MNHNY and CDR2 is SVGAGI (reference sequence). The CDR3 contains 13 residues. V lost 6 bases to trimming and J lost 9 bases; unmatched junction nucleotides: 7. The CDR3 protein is CASRAGQGGMQYF. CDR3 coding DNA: TGTGCCAGCAGAGCGGGACAGGGGGGCATGCAGTACTTC.

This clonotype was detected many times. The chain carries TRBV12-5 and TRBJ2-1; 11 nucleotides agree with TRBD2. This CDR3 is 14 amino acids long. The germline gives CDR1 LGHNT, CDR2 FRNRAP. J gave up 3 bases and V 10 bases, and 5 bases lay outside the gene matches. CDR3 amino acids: CATSSGGNYNEQFF. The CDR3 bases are TGTGCTACATCTAGCGGGGGGAACTACAATGAGCAGTTCTTC.

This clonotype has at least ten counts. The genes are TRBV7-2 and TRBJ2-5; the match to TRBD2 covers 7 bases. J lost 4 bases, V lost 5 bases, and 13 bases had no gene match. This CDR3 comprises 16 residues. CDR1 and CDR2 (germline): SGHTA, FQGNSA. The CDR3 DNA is TGTGCCAGCAGCCCCCTAAGGGGAGGGCCGGGAGAGACCCAGTACTTC. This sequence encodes CASSPLRGGPGETQYF.

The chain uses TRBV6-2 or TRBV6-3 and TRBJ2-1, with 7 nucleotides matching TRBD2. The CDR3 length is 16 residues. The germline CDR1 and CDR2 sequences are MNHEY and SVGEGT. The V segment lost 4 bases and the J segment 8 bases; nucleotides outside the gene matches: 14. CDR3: CASSSTVEPRGDEQFF. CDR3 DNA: TGTGCCAGCAGTTCAACAGTAGAGCCTCGGGGGGATGAGCAGTTCTTC.

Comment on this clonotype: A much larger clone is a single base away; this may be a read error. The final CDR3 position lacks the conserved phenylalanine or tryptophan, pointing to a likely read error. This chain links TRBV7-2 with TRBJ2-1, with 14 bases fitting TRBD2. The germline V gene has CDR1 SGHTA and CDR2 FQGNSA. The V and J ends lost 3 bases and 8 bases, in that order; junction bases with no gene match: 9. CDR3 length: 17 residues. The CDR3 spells CASSLQPGLAGADEQFL. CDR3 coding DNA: TGTGCCAGCAGCTTGCAGCCGGGACTAGCGGGAGCAGATGAGCAGTTCTTA.

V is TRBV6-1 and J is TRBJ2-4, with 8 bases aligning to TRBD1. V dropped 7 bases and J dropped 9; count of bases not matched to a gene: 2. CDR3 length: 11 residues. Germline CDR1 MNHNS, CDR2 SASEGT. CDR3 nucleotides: TGTGCCAGCACCACAGGGGGCATTCAGTACTTC. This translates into CASTTGGIQYF.

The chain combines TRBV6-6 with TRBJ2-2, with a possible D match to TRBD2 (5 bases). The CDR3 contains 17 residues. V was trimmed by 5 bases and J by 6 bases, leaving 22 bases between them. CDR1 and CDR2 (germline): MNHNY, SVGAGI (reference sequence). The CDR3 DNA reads TGTGCCAGCAGTGCCACCGTATCGGGGTCGTCGGCCGGGGAGCTGTTTTTT. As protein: CASSATVSGSSAGELFF.